Presented here are 14 T cell receptor beta chains from one specimen sequenced in a study of blood T cell repertoires in COVID-19. The assay was immunoSEQ multiplex PCR, and TCRdb's table has in-frame clones only and misses some. Of some 330,000 clones listed, 80% to 90% are singletons. The sequenced sample was PBMCs or T cells enriched from blood (not recorded which). Every receptor here comes from a man aged 25 to 40 who had recovered from COVID-19.

The V call is TRBV5-1, the J call TRBJ2-3; D not certain. There are 15 residues in the CDR3. Trimming took 0 bases from V and 0 from J, leaving 8 bases between them. Germline V lookup: CDR1 SGHRS, CDR2 YFSETQ. CDR3 DNA: TGCGCCAGCAGCTTGGGCACACAAAGCACAGATACGCAGTATTTT. Protein: CASSLGTQSTDTQYF.

The chain joins TRBV3-1 (or the pseudogene TRBV3-2) to TRBJ2-5; the D gene is possibly TRBD1 (5 bases). Trimming stripped 1 base from V and 3 bases from J, with 9 bases between. This CDR3 is 14 amino acids long. Per the germline V gene, CDR1 is LGHDT and CDR2 is YNNKEL (reference sequence). The CDR3 coding sequence is TGTGCCAGCAGCCAAGTGGTAGGGGAAGAGACCCAGTACTTC. Translated, it gives CASSQVVGEETQYF.

The V and J genes are TRBV11-2 and TRBJ2-1, with 7 bases fitting TRBD1. The CDR3 is 14 residues long. V was clipped by 6 bases and J by 3 bases; unmatched bases: 5. Germline assignment: CDR1 SGHAT and CDR2 FQNNGV. In DNA, the CDR3 is TGTGCCAGCAGTGAACAGGGGTACTACAATGAGCAGTTCTTC. This gives the protein CASSEQGYYNEQFF.

The gene calls are TRBV7-2 and TRBJ1-3; D is undetermined. V gave up 2 bases and J gave up 3 bases, with 11 bases separating them. CDR1 is SGHTA, CDR2 FQGNSA, per germline. The CDR3 contains 15 residues. CDR3 amino acids: CASSLSGLGGNTIYF. CDR3 bases: TGTGCCAGCAGCTTAAGCGGCCTAGGTGGAAACACCATATATTTT.

A single count supports this clone. This chain joins TRBV28 and TRBJ1-4, with 10 bases aligning to TRBD1. V dropped 6 bases and J dropped 5; count of bases not matched to a gene: 3. This CDR3 has 14 amino acids. Germline loops: CDR1 MDHEN, CDR2 SYDVKM. This CDR3 is CASRTGGKNEKLFF. CDR3 nucleotides: TGTGCCAGCAGGACAGGGGGCAAAAATGAAAAACTGTTTTTT.

This clone was seen a single time. V is TRBV20-1 and J is TRBJ1-5; TRBD1 aligns across 7 bases. The trim removed 3 bases at V and 0 bases at J, leaving 5 bases unmatched. The germline V gene encodes CDR1 DFQATT and CDR2 SNEGSKA (reference sequence). This CDR3 has 15 residues. This CDR3 is CSASVGQYSNQPQHF. CDR3 nucleotides: TGCAGTGCTAGTGTGGGACAGTATAGCAATCAGCCCCAGCATTTT.

This chain links TRBV4-1 with TRBJ2-1; TRBD2 aligns across 8 bases. Trimming removed 3 bases from V and 5 bases from J; junction bases left unmatched: 3. This CDR3 contains 14 residues. From germline, CDR1 is MGHRA and CDR2 YSYEKL. The CDR3, as DNA: TGCGCCAGCAGCCAGGGACTAGGTCACAATGAGCAGTTCTTC. Translating it yields CASSQGLGHNEQFF.

This chain links TRBV2 with TRBJ2-5, with D tentatively TRBD1 (5 bases). The V gene lost 6 bases and the J gene lost 4 bases, with 9 bases spanning the gap. The CDR3 sequence is 12 residues long. The germline CDR1 and CDR2 sequences are SNHLY and FYNNEI. The CDR3 DNA sequence: TGTGCCAGCAGGCAGGGTCGAGAGACCCAGTACTTC. Its protein is CASRQGRETQYF.

This clone was seen a handful of times. In the same sample, other DNA sequences code for this CDR3. V and J are TRBV12-3 or TRBV12-4 and TRBJ1-1; 10 positions agree with TRBD1. CDR3 length: 13 residues. Germline trimming cut 3 bases from V and 5 bases from J; bases unmatched to any gene: 0. CDR3 residues: CASSLGQGTEAFF. The CDR3 region has the DNA TGTGCCAGCAGTTTGGGACAGGGGACTGAAGCTTTCTTT.

This rearrangement joins TRBV28 to TRBJ2-7; D might be TRBD1 (6 bases). This CDR3 is built from 12 residues. Trimming left V 5 bases short and J 4 bases short, with 9 bases between. Germline lookup yields CDR1 MDHEN and CDR2 SYDVKM. The CDR3 loop is CASSAGVYEQYF. The CDR3 DNA sequence: TGTGCCAGCAGTGCAGGGGTGTACGAGCAGTACTTC.

The chain couples TRBV27 to TRBJ1-2; perhaps TRBD1 as D (6 bases). CDR3 size: 14 residues. Germline CDR1 MNHEY, CDR2 SMNVEV (reference sequence). V was clipped by 3 bases and J by 8 bases, with 16 bases between them. The chain's CDR3 is CASSFAGAGKGYTF. DNA for the CDR3: TGTGCCAGCAGTTTCGCGGGGGCGGGAAAGGGCTACACCTTC.

This clone was counted once. The chain recombines TRBV5-1 with TRBJ1-4; TRBD1 agrees at 8 bases. The CDR3 totals 15 residues. The germline V gene has CDR1 SGHRS and CDR2 YFSETQ. The trim removed 4 bases at V and 8 bases at J, leaving 10 bases unmatched. The chain's CDR3 is CASSDWTGREEKLFF. In nucleotides, the CDR3 is TGCGCCAGCAGCGACTGGACAGGGAGAGAAGAAAAACTGTTTTTT.

This chain connects TRBV28 to TRBJ1-5; TRBD1 is a possible D gene (5 bases). The germline V and J ends were trimmed by 1 base and 2 bases, with 9 bases remaining between them. The V gene's germline CDR1 is MDHEN and CDR2 SYDVKM. CDR3 size: 15 residues. The CDR3 coding sequence is TGTGCCAGCAGTTTATCAGGGCCGGGCAATCAGCCCCAGCATTTT. It is translated as CASSLSGPGNQPQHF. The whole variable domain, filled in from reference TRBV28 and TRBJ1-5, reads DVKVTQSSRYLVKRTGEKVFLECVQDMDHENMFWYRQDPGLGLRLIYFSYDVKMKEKGDIPEGYSVSREKKERFSLILESASTNQTSMYLCASSLSGPGNQPQHFGDGTRLSIL.

The chain is built from TRBV7-7 and TRBJ2-2; D perhaps matches TRBD1 (6 bases). Trimming pared 5 bases from V and 1 base from J, leaving 17 bases between. The germline V gene has CDR1 SSHAT and CDR2 FNYEAQ (reference sequence). CDR3 length: 17 amino acids. The CDR3 sequence is CASSLGPDSGNTGELFF. The DNA of the CDR3 is TGTGCCAGCAGCCTGGGCCCGGACAGCGGGAACACCGGGGAGCTGTTTTTT.